A single TCR beta chain is shown here with its context. Its matching antigen is unknown. This specimen belongs to a study of cytomegalovirus exposure and HLA in healthy donors. In the PCR, 60 Vbeta and 13 Jbeta primers were used. Repertoires were generated with immunoSEQ multiplex PCR, while TCRdb's copy carries only in-frame clones and drops some. Among 130,000 to 150,000 clones listed, 73% were seen once. The donors comprised healthy bone marrow donors. Though probably carrying unrecorded immune exposures, donors were nominally healthy at sampling. This CDR3 spans 14 amino acids. CDR1 and CDR2 (germline): MNHEY, SVGAGI. V shed 7 bases and J 2 bases; nucleotides not matched to a gene: 4. Study-level points and caveats: Most of the TCR beta V segments (in an earlier analysis) were productive either about 87% or about 30% of the time. Some public TCRs appeared in many individuals, while most sequences were rare.

Sequencing was carried out using PBMCs. J is TRBJ1-1 and V is TRBV6-5; 10 bases agree with TRBD1. This TCR derives from a woman aged 40 to 50 in good health and CMV-seronegative. The CDR3 reads CASTLTGGNTEAFF. The CDR3, as DNA: TGTGCCAGCACCCTGACAGGGGGCAACACTGAAGCTTTCTTT.